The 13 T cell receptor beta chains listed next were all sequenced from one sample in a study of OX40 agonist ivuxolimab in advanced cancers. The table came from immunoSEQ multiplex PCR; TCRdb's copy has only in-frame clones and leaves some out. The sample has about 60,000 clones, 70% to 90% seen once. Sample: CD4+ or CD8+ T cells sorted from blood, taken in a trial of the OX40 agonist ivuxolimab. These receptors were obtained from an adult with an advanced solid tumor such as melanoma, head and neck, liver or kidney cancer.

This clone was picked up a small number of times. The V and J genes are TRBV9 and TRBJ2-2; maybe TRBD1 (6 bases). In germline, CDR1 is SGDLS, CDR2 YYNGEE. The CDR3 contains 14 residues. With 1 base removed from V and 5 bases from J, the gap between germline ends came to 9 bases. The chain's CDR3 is CASSVMGATGELFF. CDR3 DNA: TGTGCCAGCAGCGTAATGGGGGCGACCGGGGAGCTGTTTTTT. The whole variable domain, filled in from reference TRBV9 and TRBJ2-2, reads DSGVTQTPKHLITATGQRVTLRCSPRSGDLSVYWYQQSLDQGLQFLIQYYNGEERAKGNILERFSAQQFPDLHSELNLSSLELGDSALYFCASSVMGATGELFFGEGSRLTVL.

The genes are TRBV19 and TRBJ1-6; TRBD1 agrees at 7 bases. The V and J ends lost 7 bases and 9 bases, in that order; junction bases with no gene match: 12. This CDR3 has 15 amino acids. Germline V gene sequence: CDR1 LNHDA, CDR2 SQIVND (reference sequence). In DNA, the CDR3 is TGTGCCAGTAACCCCAAGGGGGCCTTGAGTTCACCCCTCCACTTT. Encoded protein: CASNPKGALSSPLHF.

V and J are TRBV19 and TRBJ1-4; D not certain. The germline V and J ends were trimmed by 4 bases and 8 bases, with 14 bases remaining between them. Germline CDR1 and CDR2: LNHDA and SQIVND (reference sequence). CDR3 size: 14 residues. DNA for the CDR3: TGTGCCAGTAGTAGCCCTGCGGCGGCGGAAAAACTGTTTTTT. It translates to CASSSPAAAEKLFF.

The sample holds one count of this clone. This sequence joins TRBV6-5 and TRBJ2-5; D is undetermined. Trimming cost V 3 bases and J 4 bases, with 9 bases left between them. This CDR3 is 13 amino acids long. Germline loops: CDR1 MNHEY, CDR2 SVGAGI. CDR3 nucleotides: TGTGCCAGCAGTTATGGCTCAGGAGAGACCCAGTACTTC. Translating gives CASSYGSGETQYF.

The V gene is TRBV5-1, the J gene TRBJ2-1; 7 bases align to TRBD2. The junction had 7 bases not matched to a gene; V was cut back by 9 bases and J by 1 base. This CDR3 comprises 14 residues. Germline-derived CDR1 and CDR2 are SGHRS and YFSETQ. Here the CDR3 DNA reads TGCGCCACCACCCGGGGAGGGTCCTACAATGAGCAGTTCTTC. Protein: CATTRGGSYNEQFF.

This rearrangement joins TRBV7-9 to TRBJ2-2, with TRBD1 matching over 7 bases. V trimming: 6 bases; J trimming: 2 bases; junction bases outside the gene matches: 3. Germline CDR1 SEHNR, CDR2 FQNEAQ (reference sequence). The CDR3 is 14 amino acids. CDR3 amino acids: CASSQGVNTGELFF. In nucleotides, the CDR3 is TGTGCCAGCAGTCAGGGGGTAAACACCGGGGAGCTGTTTTTT.

The CDR3 spells CASRSTASNQPQHF. For the CDR3, the DNA is TGTGCCAGCAGGTCCACGGCTAGCAATCAGCCCCAGCATTTT. This chain connects TRBV7-3 to TRBJ1-5; D not resolved. Germline assignment: CDR1 SGHTA and CDR2 FQGTGA. The CDR3 covers 14 residues. V lost 6 bases to trimming and J lost 0 bases, with 9 bases between them.

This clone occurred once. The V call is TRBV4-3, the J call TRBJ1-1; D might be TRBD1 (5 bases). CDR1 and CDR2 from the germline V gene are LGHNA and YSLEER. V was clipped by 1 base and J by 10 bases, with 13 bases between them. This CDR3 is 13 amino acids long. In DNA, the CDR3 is TGCGCCAGCAGCCAAGGAATAGGGGCCCCAGCTTTCTTT. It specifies CASSQGIGAPAFF.

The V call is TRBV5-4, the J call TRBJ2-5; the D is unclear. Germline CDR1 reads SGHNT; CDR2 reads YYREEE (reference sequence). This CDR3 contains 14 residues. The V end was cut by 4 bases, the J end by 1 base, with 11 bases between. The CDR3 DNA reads TGTGCCAGCAGCGAGGCGTCGGTCCAAGAGACCCAGTACTTC. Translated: CASSEASVQETQYF.

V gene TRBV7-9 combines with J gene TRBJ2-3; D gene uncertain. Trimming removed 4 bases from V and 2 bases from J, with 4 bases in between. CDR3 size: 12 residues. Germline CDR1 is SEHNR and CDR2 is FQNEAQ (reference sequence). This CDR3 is CASSSNTDTQYF. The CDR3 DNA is TGTGCCAGCAGCTCCAACACAGATACGCAGTATTTT.

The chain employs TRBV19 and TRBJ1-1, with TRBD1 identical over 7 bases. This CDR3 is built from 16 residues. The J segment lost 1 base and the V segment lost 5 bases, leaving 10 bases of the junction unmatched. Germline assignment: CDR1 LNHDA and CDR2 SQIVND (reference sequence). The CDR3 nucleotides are TGTGCCAGTAGTGCCATACAGGGGAAAGGGAACACTGAAGCTTTCTTT. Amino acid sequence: CASSAIQGKGNTEAFF.

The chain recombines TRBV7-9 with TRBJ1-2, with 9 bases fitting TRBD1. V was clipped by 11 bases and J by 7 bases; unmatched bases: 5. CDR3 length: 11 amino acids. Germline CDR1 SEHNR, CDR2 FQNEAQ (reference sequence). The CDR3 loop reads CAGQGQAGYTF. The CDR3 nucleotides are TGTGCCGGACAGGGGCAAGCTGGCTACACCTTC.

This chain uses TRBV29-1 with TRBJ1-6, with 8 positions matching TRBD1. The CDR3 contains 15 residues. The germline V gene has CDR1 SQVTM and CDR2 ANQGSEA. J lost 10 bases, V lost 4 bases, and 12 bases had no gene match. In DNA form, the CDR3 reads TGCAGCGTTGGGGAGGACAGGGCAGGTAGCTCACCCCTCCACTTT. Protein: CSVGEDRAGSSPLHF.